This T cell receptor beta chain was retrieved from a study of T cell responses to AZD1222 COVID-19 vaccine. This CDR3 is built from 12 residues. Deletions cut 0 bases from V and 10 bases from J, with 7 bases between. Germline V gene sequence: CDR1 SEHNR, CDR2 FQNEAQ (reference sequence). This table comes from immunoSEQ multiplex PCR, and its TCRdb copy is limited to in-frame clones, with some not included. Of approximately 130,000 clones listed, 90% are singletons. This sequence originates from an adult in good health. The V call is TRBV7-9, the J call TRBJ1-3; weak D call: TRBD1 (6 bases). The sequenced sample was peripheral blood, obtained on day 0 of AZD1222 vaccination. The CDR3 protein is CASSLAQGTIYF. CDR3 DNA: TGTGCCAGCAGCTTAGCCCAGGGGACCATATATTTT.